These 10 T cell receptor beta chains were all obtained from the same sample, sequenced in a study of regulatory T cells in long-lasting Graves disease. Regarding time point: persistent/refractory GD, antithyroid drugs over 5 years with positive TRAb. Following extraction of RNA from PBMCs, that RNA was used to make the TCR library. Sequencing libraries for TCR beta were prepared with iRepertoire HTBI primers and Arm-PCR of CDR3 regions. One entry per CDR3 protein results from TCRdb running MiXCR on the multiplex PCR reads. The repertoire holds roughly 700,000 distinct CDR3 sequences, with approximately 31% as singletons. The specimen was peripheral blood mononuclear cells (PBMCs), collected when the disease was refractory, from a patient treated with antithyroid drugs. The receptors were sampled from a female donor with Graves disease.

In its sample, this clonotype was seen a few times. The V gene is TRBV7-9, the J gene TRBJ1-2; D ambiguous. Trimming stripped 5 bases from V and 2 bases from J, with 12 bases between. The CDR3 length is 14 residues. Germline assignment: CDR1 SEHNR and CDR2 FQNEAQ (reference sequence). In DNA, the CDR3 is TGTGCCAGCAGCGCCGCGACGGGAAACTATGGCTACACCTTC. It is translated as CASSAATGNYGYTF.

This chain uses TRBV3-1 with TRBJ1-2; no clear D. The V end was cut by 4 bases, the J end by 2 bases, with 14 bases between. CDR3 length: 15 residues. The germline gives CDR1 LGHDT, CDR2 YNNKEL (reference sequence). CDR3 bases: TGTGCCAGCAGCCCCCAAGCGAACAAGAACTATGGCTACACCTTC. It translates to CASSPQANKNYGYTF.

This rearrangement joins TRBV5-6 to TRBJ1-1; no definite D call. With 1 base removed from V and 2 bases from J, the gap between germline ends came to 15 bases. The length of the CDR3 is 16 residues. Germline V lookup: CDR1 SGHDT, CDR2 YYEEEE. The CDR3 nucleotides are TGTGCCAGCAGCTTGCGGACGCAGATGGTTAACACTGAAGCTTTCTTT. This encodes CASSLRTQMVNTEAFF.

The CDR3 nucleotides read TGTGCCAGTAGCAGTCTACAGAGTGAAGCTTTCTTT. It translates to CASSSLQSEAFF. The chain couples TRBV19 to TRBJ1-1; no clear D. V was cut by 6 bases and J by 7 bases, with 12 bases left in between. The CDR3 spans 12 residues. Per germline, CDR1 LNHDA and CDR2 SQIVND (reference sequence).

This clonotype was picked up many times. The chain has TRBV20-1 and TRBJ1-5, with a tentative D call TRBD1 (5 bases). This CDR3 comprises 15 residues. Germline V gene sequence: CDR1 DFQATT, CDR2 SNEGSKA (reference sequence). With 4 bases removed from V and 3 bases from J, the gap between germline ends came to 16 bases. CDR3 DNA sequence: TGCAGTGCTACGGGAGGGGTGGCCCTCAATCAGCCCCAGCATTTT. Translation: CSATGGVALNQPQHF.

This clonotype appeared many times. The chain joins TRBV20-1 to TRBJ1-2; no firm D call. The CDR3 loop spans 12 amino acids. The V and J ends lost 0 bases and 7 bases respectively, with 9 bases between them. The V gene's germline CDR1 is DFQATT and CDR2 SNEGSKA (reference sequence). CDR3 sequence: CSARDLGSGYTF. The DNA of the CDR3 is TGCAGTGCTAGAGATCTAGGGTCTGGCTACACCTTC.

This clonotype was counted a few times. The chain employs TRBV25-1 and TRBJ2-1; TRBD1 or TRBD2 may be the D gene (7 bases each). V gave up 7 bases and J gave up 6 bases, with 22 bases separating them. Looked up from germline, CDR1 is MGHDK and CDR2 is SYGVNS. This CDR3 contains 16 residues. CDR3 in amino acids: CASTIRDRPGGNEQFF. DNA of the CDR3: TGTGCCAGCACCATAAGGGACAGACCGGGGGGCAATGAGCAGTTCTTC. Full variable domain (missing parts from reference TRBV25-1 and TRBJ2-1): EADIYQTPRYLVIGTGKKITLECSQTMGHDKMYWYQQDPGMELHLIHYSYGVNSTEKGDLSSESTVSRIRTEHFPLTLESARPSHTSQYLCASTIRDRPGGNEQFFGPGTRLTVL.

The rearrangement joins TRBV6-1 to TRBJ1-6; D is perhaps TRBD1 (6 bases). The length of the CDR3 is 14 residues. Trimming cost V 8 bases and J 7 bases, with 15 bases left between them. Germline-derived CDR1 and CDR2 are MNHNS and SASEGT. The CDR3 loop is CASGAKGGNSPLHF. DNA of the CDR3: TGTGCCAGCGGGGCGAAGGGGGGCAATTCACCCCTCCACTTT.

This clonotype appeared once. The chain carries TRBV4-3 and TRBJ2-2; tentatively, D is TRBD1 (5 bases). The germline CDR1 and CDR2 sequences are LGHNA and YSLEER. The V end was cut by 4 bases, the J end by 0 bases, with 18 bases between. CDR3 length: 18 amino acids. The CDR3 coding sequence is TGCGCCAGCAGCCCCACTGTTAGACAGTTCGCGAACACCGGGGAGCTGTTTTTT. It is translated as CASSPTVRQFANTGELFF.

The chain couples TRBV18 to TRBJ2-7; 8 bases align to TRBD1. This CDR3 has 14 amino acids. V shed 3 bases and J 6 bases; nucleotides not matched to a gene: 7. Germline assignment: CDR1 KGHSH and CDR2 LQKENI. The CDR3 spells CASSPPTDRGEQYF. The CDR3 coding sequence is TGTGCCAGCTCACCTCCTACCGACAGGGGCGAGCAGTACTTC. The full variable domain, rest sourced from reference TRBV18 and TRBJ2-7, is NAGVMQNPRHLVRRRGQEARLRCSPMKGHSHVYWYRQLPEEGLKFMVYLQKENIIDESGMPKERFSAEFPKEGPSILRIQQVVRGDSAAYFCASSPPTDRGEQYFGPGTRLTVT.